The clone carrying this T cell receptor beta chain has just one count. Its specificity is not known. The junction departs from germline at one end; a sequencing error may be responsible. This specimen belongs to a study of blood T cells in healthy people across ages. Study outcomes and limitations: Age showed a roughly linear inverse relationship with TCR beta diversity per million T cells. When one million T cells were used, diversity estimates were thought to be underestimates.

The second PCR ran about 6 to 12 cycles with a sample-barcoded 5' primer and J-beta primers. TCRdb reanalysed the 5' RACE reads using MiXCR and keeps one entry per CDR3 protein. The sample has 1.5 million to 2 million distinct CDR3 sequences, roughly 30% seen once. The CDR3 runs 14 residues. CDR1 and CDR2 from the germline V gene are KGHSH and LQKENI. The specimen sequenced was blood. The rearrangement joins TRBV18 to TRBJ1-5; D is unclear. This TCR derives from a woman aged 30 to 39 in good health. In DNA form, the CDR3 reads TGCGCCAGCTCACCATCCCCCACGACTCAGCCCCAGCATTTT. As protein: CASSPSPTTQPQHF.